This record looks at one T cell receptor (beta chain) sequence and its context. No antigen is known for it. The sample originates from a study of T cell responses to AZD1222 COVID-19 vaccine. Here immunoSEQ multiplex PCR was the method, and the copy in TCRdb shows in-frame clones only, minus some. Of over 100,000 clones listed, roughly 88% are singletons. Study-wide findings and caveats: Just 5 or 6 AZD1222 recipients tested seropositive at baseline. Along spike, vaccine-associated CD4 TCRs were found throughout, with dominance at 160-218 and 743-854. There were mostly white British donors and more females than males, and clonal diversity was possibly underestimated. Spike-specific TCR breadth and depth rose after two AZD1222 doses.

The V segment lost 7 bases and the J segment 2 bases; nucleotides outside the gene matches: 9. Germline CDR1 and CDR2: MNHEY and SVGEGT. This CDR3 spans 15 amino acids. V and J are TRBV6-2 or TRBV6-3 and TRBJ1-1, with 8 bases lining up with TRBD1. This receptor was obtained from an adult in good health. Here the sequenced sample was peripheral blood, taken on day 0 of AZD1222 vaccination. This CDR3 is CASIPGGTGNTEAFF. CDR3 nucleotide sequence: TGTGCCAGCATCCCCGGAGGGACAGGTAACACTGAAGCTTTCTTT.